These 8 T cell receptor beta chains originate from one sample sequenced in a study of blood T cell repertoires in COVID-19. The assay was immunoSEQ multiplex PCR, and TCRdb's table has in-frame clones only and misses some. The table shows 140,000 to 150,000 clones, with around 82% occurring only once. Sample: peripheral blood. The source of these receptors is a man aged 55 to 69 with active or convalescent COVID-19.

The gene calls are TRBV10-1 and TRBJ2-7; D might be TRBD2 (6 bases). The CDR3 sequence is 14 residues long. Germline loops: CDR1 WNHNN, CDR2 SYGVQD (reference sequence). Trimming shortened V by 5 bases and J by 12 bases, and 23 bases separated the two germline ends. The CDR3 nucleotides are TGCGCCAGCAGTAAGCCACTCTCTAGCGTTTGGCCGTACTTC. Translation gives CASSKPLSSVWPYF.

The V call is TRBV18, the J call TRBJ2-3; 9 bases match TRBD1. This CDR3 has 14 residues. V lost 1 base to trimming and J lost 4 bases; unmatched junction nucleotides: 0. Looked up from germline, CDR1 is KGHSH and CDR2 is LQKENI. As DNA, the CDR3 is TGTGCCAGCTCACCACGGACAGGGGCAGATACGCAGTATTTT. Its translation is CASSPRTGADTQYF.

This clone was seen more than once but under ten times. This rearrangement joins TRBV27 to TRBJ2-7, with D possibly matching TRBD1 (6 bases). Trimming left V 2 bases short and J 3 bases short, with 11 bases between. The CDR3 extends over 14 amino acids. From germline, CDR1 is MNHEY and CDR2 SMNVEV (reference sequence). The CDR3 here is CASSLQGFDYEQYF. The CDR3 nucleotides are TGTGCCAGCAGTTTACAGGGGTTCGACTACGAGCAGTACTTC.

This clone came up a few times. The chain carries TRBV28 and TRBJ2-3; 15 nucleotides align to TRBD2. Germline values: CDR1 MDHEN, CDR2 SYDVKM. This CDR3 region has 14 residues. J gave up 13 bases and V 7 bases, and 9 bases lay outside the gene matches. CDR3 in amino acids: CASTSRTSGRAEYF. As DNA, the CDR3 is TGTGCCAGCACCTCTCGGACTAGCGGGAGGGCAGAGTATTTT. Full variable domain (remainder filled in from reference TRBV28 and TRBJ2-3): DVKVTQSSRYLVKRTGEKVFLECVQDMDHENMFWYRQDPGLGLRLIYFSYDVKMKEKGDIPEGYSVSREKKERFSLILESASTNQTSMYLCASTSRTSGRAEYFGPGTRLTVL.

A single count supports this clone. The rearrangement joins TRBV7-3 to TRBJ2-1, with D possibly TRBD2 on 5 matching bases. Germline lookup yields CDR1 SGHTA and CDR2 FQGTGA. V shed 6 bases and J shed 0 bases, with 12 bases lying between them. The CDR3 has 15 residues. The CDR3 here is CASSPMGSSYNEQFF. CDR3 nucleotide sequence: TGTGCCAGCAGTCCCATGGGGAGCTCCTACAATGAGCAGTTCTTC.

V gene TRBV7-9 combines with J gene TRBJ2-5, with 8 bases aligning to TRBD2. The CDR3 is 15 residues long. Germline loops: CDR1 SEHNR, CDR2 FQNEAQ (reference sequence). The V gene end was trimmed by 5 bases and the J gene end by 2 bases; junction bases not matched to a gene: 7. Written as DNA, the CDR3 is TGTGCCAGCAGCACCCTAGCGGGCTCTCAAGAGACCCAGTACTTC. This encodes CASSTLAGSQETQYF.

This sequence joins TRBV7-2 and TRBJ2-2; TRBD2 aligns across 7 bases. Looked up from germline, CDR1 is SGHTA and CDR2 is FQGNSA. The CDR3 has 17 residues. Trimming at V came to 5 bases and at J to 8 bases, leaving 17 bases not matched to a gene. This CDR3 reads CASSPRGASGPLGELFF. CDR3 sequence (DNA): TGTGCCAGCAGCCCGAGAGGGGCTAGCGGCCCGCTTGGGGAGCTGTTTTTT. Using reference TRBV7-2 and TRBJ2-2 for the parts outside the CDR3, the full variable domain is GAGVSQSPSNKVTEKGKDVELRCDPISGHTALYWYRQSLGQGLEFLIYFQGNSAPDKSGLPSDRFSAERTGGSVSTLTIQRTQQEDSAVYLCASSPRGASGPLGELFFGEGSRLTVL.

This clone was picked up one time. The V and J genes are TRBV28 and TRBJ1-2; D unresolved. The V and J ends lost 5 bases and 3 bases respectively, with 10 bases between them. The CDR3 consists of 13 residues. The V gene's germline CDR1 is MDHEN and CDR2 SYDVKM. The CDR3 here is CASSVGRDYGYTF. Written as DNA, the CDR3 is TGTGCCAGCAGTGTCGGGAGAGACTATGGCTACACCTTC.